Below, one TCR beta chain is given with its context. The method was immunoSEQ multiplex PCR; TCRdb's version includes in-frame clones alone and lacks a portion of them. Of a few hundred thousand clones in the sample, more than 80% were seen once. This sample was taken from a study of blood T cell repertoires in COVID-19. Background on the study: The origin of the acute and convalescent COVID-19 samples was the United States, Italy and Spain.

The germline V gene has CDR1 KGHSH and CDR2 LQKENI. The CDR3 runs to 15 residues. J lost 3 bases, V lost 1 base, and 2 bases had no gene match. The receptor's source is a woman aged 30 to 39 with COVID-19, enrolled during active disease. J is TRBJ2-2 and V is TRBV18, with TRBD2 identical over 7 bases. Sequenced sample: peripheral blood. The CDR3 loop is CASSPQGGDTGELFF. As DNA, the CDR3 is TGTGCCAGCTCACCACAGGGAGGGGACACCGGGGAGCTGTTTTTT. Full variable domain (missing parts from reference TRBV18 and TRBJ2-2): NAGVMQNPRHLVRRRGQEARLRCSPMKGHSHVYWYRQLPEEGLKFMVYLQKENIIDESGMPKERFSAEFPKEGPSILRIQQVVRGDSAAYFCASSPQGGDTGELFFGEGSRLTVL.